This T cell receptor (beta chain) comes out of a study of cytomegalovirus exposure and HLA in healthy donors. Points on this clone: Antigen unknown.

Vbeta (60) and Jbeta (13) primers were used in the PCR. Clones were read by immunoSEQ multiplex PCR, and TCRdb kept only the in-frame ones, dropping some. The table lists 150,000 to 200,000 clones, less than 90% of them singletons. Overall study findings and caveats: CMV serostatus was the only recorded immune exposure for donors. The listing of roughly 160 TCR beta chains classed them as cytomegalovirus-associated.

The CDR3 loop spans 16 amino acids. Germline V gene sequence: CDR1 GTSNPN, CDR2 SVGIG (reference sequence). Trimming removed 0 bases at V and 6 bases at J, with 19 bases between. V is TRBV30 and J is TRBJ2-3, with TRBD1 as a possible D gene (6 bases). The receptor comes from a girl in the first two years of life in good health and CMV-seronegative. The source material was PBMCs. This chain's CDR3 is CAWSVGFTGRVDTQYF. The CDR3 nucleotides are TGTGCCTGGAGTGTAGGGTTCACAGGGCGAGTGGATACGCAGTATTTT.